The rows below give T cell receptor beta chains drawn from one sample of a study of cytomegalovirus exposure and HLA in healthy donors. Generated by immunoSEQ multiplex PCR, the TCRdb table keeps only in-frame clones and is missing some. The data show 65,000 to 70,000 clones, around three quarters seen once. Sequencing input: PBMCs. These receptors came from a man in his fifties or sixties in good health and CMV-seronegative. Each CDR3 is given without its conserved first and last residue.

J gene | V gene | CDR3 protein
TRBJ2-7 | TRBV6-1 | ASAGGELISYEQY
TRBJ1-5 | TRBV29-1 | SVEDPPDRAKQPQH
TRBJ1-2 | TRBV6-6 | ASSYSPAHGYT
TRBJ2-3 | TRBV5-1 | ASSLTSGIGSTDTQY
TRBJ1-6 | TRBV18 | ASSPVGGEAPLH
TRBJ2-7 | TRBV28 | ASSTTSLYEQY
TRBJ2-1 | TRBV19 | ASSTGAAGSEQF
TRBJ2-3 | TRBV6-5 | ASLGGRAADTQY
TRBJ2-2 | TRBV29-1 | SVSGTETGELF
TRBJ2-1 | TRBV28 | ASTPFMAGVGNEQF
TRBJ1-2 | TRBV30 | ASNLNYGYT
TRBJ2-7 | TRBV5-1 | ASRQTGYEQY
TRBJ1-1 | TRBV19 | ASSNDAGGWTEAF
TRBJ2-7 | TRBV29-1 | SAGTSGGKYEQY
TRBJ2-1 | TRBV5-1 | ASSSTSGRAVNEQF
TRBJ2-2 | TRBV5-1 | ASSRTGTGNTGELF
TRBJ2-3 | TRBV5-1 | ASSSRVEADTQY
TRBJ2-1 | TRBV4-3 | ASSRSGGQREFSYNEQF
TRBJ2-3 | TRBV29-1 | SVWTGVPDTQY
TRBJ2-2 | TRBV7-2 | ASSLGLAGGNTGELF
TRBJ2-1 | TRBV5-6 | ASSLTRDRGNEQF
TRBJ2-7 | TRBV18 | ASSLHGLAGGDEQY
TRBJ2-7 | TRBV5-4 | ASSFQGGEQY
TRBJ1-2 | TRBV6-5 | ASSGQGSGYT
TRBJ1-1 | TRBV28 | ASSLQGINTEAF
TRBJ1-2 | TRBV30 | AWRRSTSYGYT
TRBJ2-7 | TRBV12-1 | ASSPQTSGRILNEQY
TRBJ2-1 | TRBV14 | ASSREIAGGPGEQF
TRBJ1-2 | TRBV30 | AWSARQNSYGYT
TRBJ1-3 | TRBV7-6 | VSSPALGEGTIY
TRBJ1-1 | TRBV29-1 | SVHRGMNTEAF
TRBJ1-1 | TRBV15 | ATSRDLEGSEAF
TRBJ1-4 | TRBV5-1 | ASSRPNEKLF
TRBJ2-5 | TRBV14 | ASSQARGGAETQY
TRBJ2-7 | TRBV5-4 | ASSLTSGSYEQY
TRBJ1-5 | TRBV28 | ASTETASNQPQH
TRBJ1-5 | TRBV15 | ATSREGQGFQPQH
TRBJ1-1 | TRBV7-9 | ASSSTGGAGTEAF
TRBJ2-3 | TRBV5-5 | ASSPLGGVLAGGPGGTQY
TRBJ2-2 | TRBV25-1 | ASRRQGSANTGELF
TRBJ2-7 | TRBV19 | ASSPEQLATYEQY
TRBJ2-1 | TRBV9 | ASSPGLAGVIYNEQF
TRBJ1-5 | TRBV30 | AWSYGRTGGNQPQH
TRBJ1-1 | TRBV5-1 | ASSLVSGGGTEAF
TRBJ1-2 | TRBV18 | ASSPNVDGYT
TRBJ2-7 | TRBV11-3 | ASSRSLASGSPTYEQY
TRBJ2-7 | TRBV29-1 | SVGKREGRNEQY
TRBJ2-5 | TRBV7-2 | ASSPTGGGETQY